This T cell receptor (beta chain) was sequenced in a study of early T cells in non-severe SARS-CoV-2 infection. TCRdb analysed the 5' RACE reads with MiXCR anew, one entry per CDR3 protein. Of 60,000 to 85,000 distinct CDR3 sequences listed, less than 20% are singletons. This clonotype was recorded a few times. V was trimmed by 10 bases and J by 6 bases, leaving 22 bases between them. The V gene's germline CDR1 is LNHDA and CDR2 SQIVND (reference sequence). This CDR3 is built from 14 residues. The chain carries TRBV19 and TRBJ2-7, with D perhaps given as TRBD1 or TRBD2 (5 bases each). The sample taken for sequencing was whole blood. The receptor was derived from an adult who was a healthcare worker with PCR-confirmed SARS-CoV-2 infection or an uninfected control (not recorded which). The CDR3 DNA reads as TGTGCCACCGAAAGGAGTATTCGGGGCGGCGAGCAGTACTTC. This gives the protein CATERSIRGGEQYF.